These T cell receptor beta chains were read from a single sample in a study of T cells in Graves' hyperthyroidism and ophthalmopathy. TCRdb itself ran the multiplex PCR reads through MiXCR, one entry per CDR3 protein. The table includes some 490,000 distinct CDR3 sequences, about 16% detected once. Sequenced sample: blood. The receptors were gathered from a woman in her thirties with Graves' ophthalmopathy. Each CDR3 is given with its conserved first and last residue. Each record gives: J gene, V gene, clone size, D gene, CDR3 protein. D genes are given only for firm matches. Clone size is shown for a subset of rows, as once, few, many or a class of expanded clone.

J: TRBJ1-4
V: TRBV7-9
size: few
D: TRBD1
CDR3: CASSPDRGNEKLFF

J: TRBJ2-7
V: TRBV12-3/TRBV12-4
size: many
D: .
CDR3: CASSGWTVSYEQYF

J: TRBJ2-1
V: TRBV20-1
size: many
D: .
CDR3: CSAPGGAGNYNEQFF

J: TRBJ2-1
V: TRBV7-2
size: many
D: TRBD2
CDR3: CASSLGGGQDEQFF

J: TRBJ2-7
V: TRBV28
size: many
D: TRBD2
CDR3: CASSSPRLGTSGTSYEQYF

J: TRBJ2-3
V: TRBV2
size: many
D: .
CDR3: CASAENIVLTDTQYF

J: TRBJ2-5
V: TRBV20-1
size: medium-sized
D: .
CDR3: CSASIQTTQETQYF

J: TRBJ2-7
V: TRBV4-1
size: many
D: .
CDR3: CASSQIDILSTYEQYF

J: TRBJ1-5
V: TRBV5-6
size: many
D: TRBD1
CDR3: CASSARQGADQPQHF

J: TRBJ2-1
V: TRBV20-1
size: .
D: .
CDR3: CSASGVNDPNEQFF

J: TRBJ2-2
V: TRBV4-2
size: .
D: .
CDR3: CASSPTMTRDVPNTGELFF

J: TRBJ2-3
V: TRBV28
size: few
D: TRBD1
CDR3: CASSQRQGIDTQYF

J: TRBJ2-1
V: TRBV7-6
size: few
D: .
CDR3: CASSFAGSELREQFF

J: TRBJ1-1
V: TRBV28
size: many
D: .
CDR3: CASSLAVPAEAFF

J: TRBJ2-2
V: TRBV9
size: .
D: TRBD2
CDR3: CASSVDGRASAGELFF

J: TRBJ2-5
V: TRBV14
size: .
D: .
CDR3: CASSQYGAVTETQYF

J: TRBJ2-2
V: TRBV19
size: .
D: TRBD1
CDR3: CASRGDRVTGELFF

J: TRBJ1-1
V: TRBV5-6
size: many
D: TRBD1
CDR3: CASRVTGDTEAFF

J: TRBJ1-1
V: TRBV2
size: many
D: TRBD1
CDR3: CANTWDRDNTEAFF

J: TRBJ1-5
V: TRBV11-2
size: many
D: .
CDR3: CASSELADLRGTNQPQHF

J: TRBJ1-2
V: TRBV12-3/TRBV12-4
size: many
D: .
CDR3: CASSPLRQGGYGYTF

J: TRBJ1-5
V: TRBV28
size: many
D: .
CDR3: CASRGFRGGQPQHF

J: TRBJ2-1
V: TRBV28
size: many
D: TRBD1
CDR3: CATDLQGILNEQFF

J: TRBJ1-2
V: TRBV20-1
size: .
D: .
CDR3: CSASQGIGAEGYTF

J: TRBJ2-7
V: TRBV11-2
size: many
D: .
CDR3: CASSAHGYYEQYF

J: TRBJ1-5
V: TRBV6-2/TRBV6-3
size: .
D: TRBD1
CDR3: CASSARDREQPQHF

J: TRBJ1-4
V: TRBV7-2
size: few
D: .
CDR3: CASSLALGGRANEKLFF

J: TRBJ1-6
V: TRBV28
size: .
D: .
CDR3: CASSLTGLGSPLHF

J: TRBJ2-3
V: TRBV12-5
size: many
D: .
CDR3: CASGDYTDTQYF

J: TRBJ2-5
V: TRBV12-3/TRBV12-4
size: few
D: TRBD2
CDR3: CASRGLAGGRTQETQYF

J: TRBJ2-6
V: TRBV4-1
size: .
D: TRBD2
CDR3: CASSQDRLAAMPGANALTF

J: TRBJ2-1
V: TRBV5-1
size: many
D: .
CDR3: CASSLLARGDNEQFF

J: TRBJ1-5
V: TRBV7-2
size: few
D: .
CDR3: CASSLPEYRDKRDQPQHF

J: TRBJ2-1
V: TRBV7-3
size: many
D: .
CDR3: CASSRGPDNEQFF

J: TRBJ2-5
V: TRBV27
size: few
D: TRBD2
CDR3: CASRGSGLAGGKETQYF

J: TRBJ2-7
V: TRBV7-6
size: many
D: TRBD2
CDR3: CASSFHGRYEQYF

J: TRBJ2-7
V: TRBV6-1
size: many
D: .
CDR3: CASSRDREGLQQYF